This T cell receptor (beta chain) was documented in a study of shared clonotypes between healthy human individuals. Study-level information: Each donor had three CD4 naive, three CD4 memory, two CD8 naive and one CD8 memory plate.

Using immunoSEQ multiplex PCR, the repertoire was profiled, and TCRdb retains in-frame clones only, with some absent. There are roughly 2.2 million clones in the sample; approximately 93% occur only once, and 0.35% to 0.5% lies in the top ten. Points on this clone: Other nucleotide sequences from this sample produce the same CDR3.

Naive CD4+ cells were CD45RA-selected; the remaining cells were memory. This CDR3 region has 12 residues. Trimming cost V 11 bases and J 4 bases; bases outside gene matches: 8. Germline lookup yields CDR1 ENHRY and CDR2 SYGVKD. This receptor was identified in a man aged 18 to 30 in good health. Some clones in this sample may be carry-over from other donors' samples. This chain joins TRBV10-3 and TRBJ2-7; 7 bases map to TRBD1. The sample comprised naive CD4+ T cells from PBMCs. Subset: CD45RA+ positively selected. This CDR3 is CASAGGLYEQYF. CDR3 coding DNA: TGTGCCTCGGCAGGGGGTTTGTACGAGCAGTACTTC.